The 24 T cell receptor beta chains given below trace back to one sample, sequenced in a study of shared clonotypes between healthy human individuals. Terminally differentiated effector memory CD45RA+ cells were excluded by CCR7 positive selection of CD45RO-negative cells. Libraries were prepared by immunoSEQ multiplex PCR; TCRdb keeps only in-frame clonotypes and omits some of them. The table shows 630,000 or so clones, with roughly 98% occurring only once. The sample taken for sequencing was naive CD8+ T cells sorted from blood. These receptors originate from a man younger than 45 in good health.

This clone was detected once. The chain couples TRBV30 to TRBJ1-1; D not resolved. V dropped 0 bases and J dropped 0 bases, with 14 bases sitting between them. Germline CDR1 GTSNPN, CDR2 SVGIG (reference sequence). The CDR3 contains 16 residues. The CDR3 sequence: CAWSVLSLYMNTEAFF. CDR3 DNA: TGTGCCTGGAGTGTATTATCCCTGTACATGAACACTGAAGCTTTCTTT.

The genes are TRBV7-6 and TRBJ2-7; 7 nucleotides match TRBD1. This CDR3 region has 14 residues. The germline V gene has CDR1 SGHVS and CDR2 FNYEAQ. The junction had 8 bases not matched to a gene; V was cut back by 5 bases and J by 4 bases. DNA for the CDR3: TGTGCCAGCAGCCCACCGGGACAGAGGTACGAGCAGTACTTC. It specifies CASSPPGQRYEQYF.

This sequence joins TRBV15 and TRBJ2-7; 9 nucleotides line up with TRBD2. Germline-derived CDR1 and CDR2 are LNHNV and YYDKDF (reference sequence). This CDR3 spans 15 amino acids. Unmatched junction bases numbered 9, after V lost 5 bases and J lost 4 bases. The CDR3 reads CATSPGATSGYEQYF. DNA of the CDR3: TGTGCCACCAGCCCCGGGGCCACTAGCGGGTACGAGCAGTACTTC. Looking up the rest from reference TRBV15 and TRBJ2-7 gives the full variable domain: DAMVIQNPRYQVTQFGKPVTLSCSQTLNHNVMYWYQQKSSQAPKLLFHYYDKDFNNEADTPDNFQSRRPNTSFCFLDIRSPGLGDTAMYLCATSPGATSGYEQYFGPGTRLTVT.

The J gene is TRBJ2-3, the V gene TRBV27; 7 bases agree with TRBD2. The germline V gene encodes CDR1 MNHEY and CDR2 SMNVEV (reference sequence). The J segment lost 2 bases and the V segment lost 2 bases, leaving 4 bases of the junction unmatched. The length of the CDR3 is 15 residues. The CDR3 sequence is CASSLAAGDTDTQYF. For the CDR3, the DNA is TGTGCCAGCAGTTTAGCTGCGGGAGACACAGATACGCAGTATTTT.

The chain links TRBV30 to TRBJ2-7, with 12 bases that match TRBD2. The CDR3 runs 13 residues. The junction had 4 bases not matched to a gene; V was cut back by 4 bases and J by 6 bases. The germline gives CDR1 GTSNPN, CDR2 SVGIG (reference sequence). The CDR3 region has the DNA TGTGCCTGGACTCTAGCGGGAGGGTTCGAGCAGTACTTC. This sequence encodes CAWTLAGGFEQYF.

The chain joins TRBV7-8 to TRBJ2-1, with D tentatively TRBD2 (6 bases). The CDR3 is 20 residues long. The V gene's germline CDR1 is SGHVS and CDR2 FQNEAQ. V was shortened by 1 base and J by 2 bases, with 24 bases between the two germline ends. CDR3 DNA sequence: TGTGCCAGCAGCTTAGAAAGTGAGCCGGAGGGACCTAGCGCCTACAATGAGCAGTTCTTC. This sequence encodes CASSLESEPEGPSAYNEQFF. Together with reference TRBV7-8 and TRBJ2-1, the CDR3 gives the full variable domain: GAGVSQSPRYKVAKRGQDVALRCDPISGHVSLFWYQQALGQGPEFLTYFQNEAQLDKSGLPSDRFFAERPEGSVSTLKIQRTQQEDSAVYLCASSLESEPEGPSAYNEQFFGPGTRLTVL.

CDR3 nucleotides: TGTGCCAGCAGCCTACAGGGGGCCAACACTGAAGCTTTCTTT. Translation gives CASSLQGANTEAFF. The chain carries TRBV6-5 and TRBJ1-1; TRBD1 matches at 9 bases. Germline CDR1 is MNHEY and CDR2 is SVGAGI. J was trimmed by 2 bases and V by 6 bases; bases with no gene match: 4. The CDR3 is made up of 14 amino acids.

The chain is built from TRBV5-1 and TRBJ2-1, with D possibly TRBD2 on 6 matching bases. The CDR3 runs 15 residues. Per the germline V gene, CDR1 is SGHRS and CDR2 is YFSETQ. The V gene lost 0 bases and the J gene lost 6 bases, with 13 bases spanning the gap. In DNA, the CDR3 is TGCGCCAGCAGCTTGGTATCCGGGGGTCTCAATGAGCAGTTCTTC. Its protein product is CASSLVSGGLNEQFF.

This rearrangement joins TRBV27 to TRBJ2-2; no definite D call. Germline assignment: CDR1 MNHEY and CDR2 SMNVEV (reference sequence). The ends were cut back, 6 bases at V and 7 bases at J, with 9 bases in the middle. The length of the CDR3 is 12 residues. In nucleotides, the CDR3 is TGTGCCAGCAGCGTCATAAGCGGGGAGCTGTTTTTT. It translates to CASSVISGELFF.

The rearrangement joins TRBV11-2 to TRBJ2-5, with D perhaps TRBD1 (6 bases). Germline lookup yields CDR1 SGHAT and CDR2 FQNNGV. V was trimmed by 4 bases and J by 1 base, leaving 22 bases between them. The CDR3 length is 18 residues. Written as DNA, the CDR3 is TGTGCCAGCAGCTCCCTCATGAGGTACGAGGACAGCCAAGAGACCCAGTACTTC. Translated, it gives CASSSLMRYEDSQETQYF.

The CDR3, as DNA: TGTGCCATCAGTGAGTCGATGTTACAGTTTGATGGGAACACTGAAGCTTTCTTT. Protein sequence: CAISESMLQFDGNTEAFF. The gene calls are TRBV10-3 and TRBJ1-1; unclear D gene. CDR1 and CDR2 (germline): ENHRY, SYGVKD. V was pared by 0 bases and J by 1 base, with 18 bases between. The CDR3 loop spans 18 amino acids.

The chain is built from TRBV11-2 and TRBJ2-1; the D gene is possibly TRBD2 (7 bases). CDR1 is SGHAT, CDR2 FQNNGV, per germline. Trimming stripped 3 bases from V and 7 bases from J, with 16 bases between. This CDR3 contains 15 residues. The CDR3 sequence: CASSFGEGDWNEQFF. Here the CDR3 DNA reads TGTGCCAGCAGCTTCGGGGAGGGGGACTGGAATGAGCAGTTCTTC. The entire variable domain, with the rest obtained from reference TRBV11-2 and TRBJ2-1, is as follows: EAGVAQSPRYKIIEKRQSVAFWCNPISGHATLYWYQQILGQGPKLLIQFQNNGVVDDSQLPKDRFSAERLKGVDSTLKIQPAKLEDSAVYLCASSFGEGDWNEQFFGPGTRLTVL.

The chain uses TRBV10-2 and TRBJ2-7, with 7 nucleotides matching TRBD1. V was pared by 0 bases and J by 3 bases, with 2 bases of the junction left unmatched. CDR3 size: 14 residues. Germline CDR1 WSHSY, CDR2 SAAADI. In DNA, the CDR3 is TGCGCCAGCAGTGAGTCTAACAGGGGCTACGAGCAGTACTTC. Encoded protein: CASSESNRGYEQYF.

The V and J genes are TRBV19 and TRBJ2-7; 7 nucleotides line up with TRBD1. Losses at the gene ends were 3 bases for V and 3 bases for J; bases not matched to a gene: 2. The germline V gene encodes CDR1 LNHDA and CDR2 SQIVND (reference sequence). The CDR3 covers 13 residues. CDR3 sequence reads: CASSMSGGYEQYF. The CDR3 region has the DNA TGTGCCAGTAGTATGTCAGGGGGCTACGAGCAGTACTTC.

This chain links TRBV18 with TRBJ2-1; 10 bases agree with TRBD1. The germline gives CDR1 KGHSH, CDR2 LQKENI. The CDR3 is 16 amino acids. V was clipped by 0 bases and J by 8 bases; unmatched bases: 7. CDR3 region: CASSPPTGTGEYEQFF. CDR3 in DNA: TGTGCCAGCTCACCACCGACTGGGACAGGGGAATATGAGCAGTTCTTC.

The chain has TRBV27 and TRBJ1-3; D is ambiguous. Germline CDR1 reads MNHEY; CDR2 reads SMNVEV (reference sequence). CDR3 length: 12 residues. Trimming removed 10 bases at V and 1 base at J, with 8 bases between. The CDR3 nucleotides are TGTGCCACCAGGAATTCTGGAAACACCATATATTTT. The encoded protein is CATRNSGNTIYF.

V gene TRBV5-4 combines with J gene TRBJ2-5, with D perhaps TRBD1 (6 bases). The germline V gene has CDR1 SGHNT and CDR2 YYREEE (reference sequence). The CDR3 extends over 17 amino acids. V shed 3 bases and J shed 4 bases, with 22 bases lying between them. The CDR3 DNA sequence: TGTGCCAGCAGCTCGATCGACGAGGGGGAGAGGGTAGAGACCCAGTACTTC. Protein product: CASSSIDEGERVETQYF.

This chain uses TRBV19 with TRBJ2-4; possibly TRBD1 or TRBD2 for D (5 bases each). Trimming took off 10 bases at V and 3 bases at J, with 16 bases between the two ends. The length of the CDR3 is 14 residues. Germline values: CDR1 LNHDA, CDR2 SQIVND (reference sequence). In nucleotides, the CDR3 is TGTGCCACCGAGGGGTTTGACGGCAAAAACATTCAGTACTTC. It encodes CATEGFDGKNIQYF.

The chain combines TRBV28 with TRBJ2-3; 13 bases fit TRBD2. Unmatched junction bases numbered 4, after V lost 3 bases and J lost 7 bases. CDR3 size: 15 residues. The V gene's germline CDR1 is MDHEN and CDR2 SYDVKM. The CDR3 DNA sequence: TGTGCCAGCAGTTTTGGACTAGCGGGAGCATATACGCAGTATTTT. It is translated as CASSFGLAGAYTQYF.

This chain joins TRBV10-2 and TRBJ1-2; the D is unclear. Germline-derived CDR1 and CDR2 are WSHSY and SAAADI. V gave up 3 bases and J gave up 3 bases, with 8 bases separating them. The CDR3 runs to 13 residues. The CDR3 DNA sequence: TGCGCCAGCAGTGACTCTGGAGACTATGGCTACACCTTC. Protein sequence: CASSDSGDYGYTF.

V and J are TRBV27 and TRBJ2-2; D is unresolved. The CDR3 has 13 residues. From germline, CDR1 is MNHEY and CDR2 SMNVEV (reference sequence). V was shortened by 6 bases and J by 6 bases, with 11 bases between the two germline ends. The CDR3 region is CASRLMSAGELFF. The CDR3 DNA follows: TGTGCCAGCAGGCTTATGAGCGCCGGGGAGCTGTTTTTT.

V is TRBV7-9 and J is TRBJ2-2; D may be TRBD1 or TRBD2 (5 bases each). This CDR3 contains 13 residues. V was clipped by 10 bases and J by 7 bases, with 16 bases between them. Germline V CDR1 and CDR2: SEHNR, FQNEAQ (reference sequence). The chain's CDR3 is CAIGTQFFGELFF. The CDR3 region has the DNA TGTGCCATCGGGACCCAGTTTTTCGGGGAGCTGTTTTTT.

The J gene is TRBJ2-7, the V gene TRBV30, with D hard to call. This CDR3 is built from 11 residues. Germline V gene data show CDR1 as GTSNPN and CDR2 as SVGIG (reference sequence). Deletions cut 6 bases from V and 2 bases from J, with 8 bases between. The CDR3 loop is CACSMTYEQYF. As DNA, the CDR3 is TGTGCCTGTAGCATGACCTACGAGCAGTACTTC.

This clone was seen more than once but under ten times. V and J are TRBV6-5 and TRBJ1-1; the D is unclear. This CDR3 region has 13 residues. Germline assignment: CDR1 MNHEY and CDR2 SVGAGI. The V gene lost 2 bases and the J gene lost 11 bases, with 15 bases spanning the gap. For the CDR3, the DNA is TGTGCCAGCAGTTACGCTGACAAAGGATTGGCTTTCTTT. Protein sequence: CASSYADKGLAFF.